This section outlines one T cell receptor beta chain sequence together with its context. This sample stems from a study of response to subunit inactivated influenza vaccine. TCRdb recomputed calls from the RT-PCR reads with MiXCR, one row per CDR3 protein. Here the sample spans 530,000 or so distinct CDR3 sequences, 14% being singletons. CDR1 and CDR2 from the germline V gene are LGHDT and YNNKEL (reference sequence). J gave up 7 bases and V 4 bases, and 5 bases lay outside the gene matches. This CDR3 has 14 amino acids. The TCR sequence derives from a man aged 45-60 years who received an inactivated influenza vaccine. The chain carries TRBV3-1 and TRBJ1-5, with 9 nucleotides matching TRBD1. The specimen comprised PBMCs from blood, sampled less than 13 days after vaccination. The DNA of the CDR3 is TGTGCCAGCAGCCCTACAGGGGGCCGACAGCCCCAGCATTTT. Translating gives CASSPTGGRQPQHF. The variable domain in full, completed from reference TRBV3-1 and TRBJ1-5, reads DTAVSQTPKYLVTQMGNDKSIKCEQNLGHDTMYWYKQDSKKFLKIMFSYNNKELIINETVPNRFSPKSPDKAHLNLHINSLELGDSAVYFCASSPTGGRQPQHFGDGTRLSIL.